Listed below are T cell receptor beta chains from one sample, sequenced in a study of cytomegalovirus exposure and HLA in healthy donors. Produced via immunoSEQ multiplex PCR; TCRdb's table is partial and in-frame only. The data show more than 150,000 clones, less than 80% seen once. The sample comprised PBMCs. The receptor source for this set is a man between 18 and 29 years old in good health and CMV-seronegative. The CDR3 runs from the conserved cysteine through the conserved F or W. The order of the fields is D gene, J gene, V gene, CDR3 length, clone size, CDR3 protein, CDR3 DNA. D genes are given only for firm matches. Some rows mark clone size as missing; the rest say once, few, many or name a class of expanded clone.

>NA|TRBJ1-2|TRBV28|13|NA
CASSPGGAGWDTF
TGTGCCAGCAGCCCTGGTGGCGCCGGGTGGGACACCTTC
>TRBD1|TRBJ1-1|TRBV6-5|12|NA
CASSTGVGEAFF
TGTGCCAGCAGTACAGGGGTGGGGGAAGCTTTCTTT
>TRBD1|TRBJ1-2|TRBV6-4|13|few
CASSDAPGGGYTF
TGTGCCAGCAGCGACGCCCCAGGGGGTGGCTACACCTTC
>NA|TRBJ2-2|TRBV18|13|few
CASSSANTGELFF
TGTGCCAGCTCAAGCGCGAACACCGGGGAGCTGTTTTTT
>NA|TRBJ2-1|TRBV7-9|11|NA
CASSRDNEQFF
TGTGCCAGCAGCCGCGACAATGAGCAGTTCTTC
>TRBD1|TRBJ1-1|TRBV11-1|15|NA
CASSLTGGIGTEAFF
TGTGCCAGCAGCTTGACAGGGGGGATTGGTACTGAAGCTTTCTTT
>NA|TRBJ1-4|TRBV19|14|NA
CASRTGATNEKLFF
TGTGCCAGTAGAACAGGTGCAACTAATGAAAAACTGTTTTTT
>TRBD1|TRBJ2-2|TRBV7-2|18|NA
CASSLGGRGPYNTGELFF
TGTGCCAGCAGCTTAGGGGGCAGGGGGCCTTATAACACCGGGGAGCTGTTTTTT
>NA|TRBJ2-7|TRBV30|13|few
CAWSPGQSYEQYF
TGTGCCTGGAGTCCTGGACAGAGCTACGAGCAGTACTTC
>NA|TRBJ1-5|TRBV18|14|NA
CASSPSGRNQPQHF
TGTGCCAGCTCACCTTCGGGTAGGAATCAGCCCCAGCATTTT
>TRBD1|TRBJ1-2|TRBV4-1|16|NA
CASSQDPTGLNYGYTF
TGCGCCAGCAGCCAAGACCCGACAGGGCTGAACTATGGCTACACCTTC
>NA|TRBJ2-7|TRBV7-2|12|NA
CASSLSGRPQYF
TGTGCCAGCAGCTTGTCAGGTCGCCCGCAGTACTTC
>TRBD1|TRBJ1-1|TRBV6-1|13|once
CASRVDRATEAFF
TGTGCCAGCAGGGTGGACAGGGCCACTGAAGCTTTCTTT
>NA|TRBJ2-7|TRBV27|13|NA
CASNPSAGEEQYF
TGTGCCAGCAACCCATCCGCAGGTGAAGAGCAGTACTTC
>NA|TRBJ1-3|TRBV7-9|13|NA
CASSLTTGNTIYF
TGTGCCAGCAGCTTAACAACTGGAAACACCATATATTTT
>NA|TRBJ2-5|TRBV9|14|NA
CASSGGGAQETQYF
TGTGCCAGCAGTGGAGGGGGCGCCCAGGAGACCCAGTACTTC
>TRBD1|TRBJ1-1|TRBV30|14|NA
CAWRGTGSFAEAFF
TGTGCCTGGAGGGGGACAGGGAGTTTCGCTGAAGCTTTCTTT
>NA|TRBJ2-7|TRBV30|12|NA
CAWSVRGSEQYF
TGTGCCTGGAGTGTACGAGGCAGCGAGCAGTACTTC
>NA|TRBJ1-1|TRBV6-1|13|NA
CASSGTANTEAFF
TGTGCCAGCAGTGGGACAGCGAACACTGAAGCTTTCTTT
>NA|TRBJ2-7|TRBV5-6|14|NA
CASSLEGSTYEQYF
TGTGCCAGCAGCTTGGAAGGGAGTACCTACGAGCAGTACTTC
>TRBD1|TRBJ1-2|TRBV6-1|13|NA
CASRRTGVYGYTF
TGTGCCAGCAGACGAACAGGGGTATATGGCTACACCTTC
>NA|TRBJ1-3|TRBV27|14|NA
CASSLTTGGNTIYF
TGTGCCAGCTCCCTGACTACCGGGGGAAACACCATATATTTT
>NA|TRBJ1-5|TRBV6-6|16|NA
CASSPRAGASGGPQHF
TGTGCCAGCAGCCCCAGAGCGGGGGCCTCCGGCGGGCCCCAGCATTTT
>NA|TRBJ1-6|TRBV6-4|15|NA
CASSERGLHNSPLHF
TGTGCCAGCAGTGAACGGGGACTGCATAATTCACCCCTCCACTTT
>TRBD1|TRBJ2-7|TRBV4-1|15|NA
CASRPVPQGAYEQYF
TGCGCCAGCAGACCTGTTCCACAGGGGGCCTACGAGCAGTACTTC
>NA|TRBJ2-2|TRBV19|13|NA
CASSTSTRGELFF
TGTGCCAGTAGTACCTCGACACGCGGGGAGCTGTTTTTT
>NA|TRBJ2-1|TRBV7-2|13|NA
CASSLGGVNEQFF
TGTGCCAGCAGCTTAGGGGGAGTGAATGAGCAGTTCTTC
>TRBD1|TRBJ1-2|TRBV5-4|15|NA
CASTLDRGDYYGYTF
TGTGCCAGCACCCTCGACAGGGGGGATTACTATGGCTACACCTTC
>NA|TRBJ1-3|TRBV7-8|15|NA
CASSLVPGMGNTIYF
TGTGCCAGCAGCTTAGTGCCAGGGATGGGAAACACCATATATTTT
>NA|TRBJ2-1|TRBV9|14|NA
CASSLEGLYNEQFF
TGTGCCAGCAGTCTCGAAGGACTCTACAATGAGCAGTTCTTC
>NA|TRBJ1-2|TRBV11-2|12|NA
CASSLGTMGYTF
TGTGCCAGCAGCTTAGGCACTATGGGCTACACCTTC
>NA|TRBJ2-7|TRBV28|14|NA
CASSLLPSLEEQYF
TGTGCCAGCAGTTTACTTCCCAGCCTGGAGGAGCAGTACTTC
>NA|TRBJ2-3|TRBV5-4|16|NA
CASSEGGWDSTDTQYF
TGTGCCAGCAGCGAAGGAGGGTGGGATAGCACAGATACGCAGTATTTT
>TRBD1|TRBJ1-4|TRBV5-6|17|NA
CASSRLDRDLLNEKLFF
TGTGCCAGCAGCCGTCTTGACAGGGACTTATTGAATGAAAAACTGTTTTTT
>TRBD2|TRBJ2-2|TRBV5-1|15|NA
CASSSGLPNTGELFF
TGCGCCAGCAGCTCGGGACTACCGAACACCGGGGAGCTGTTTTTT
>TRBD1|TRBJ1-2|TRBV25-1|14|NA
CASSGRDRNYGYTF
TGTGCCAGCAGTGGAAGGGACAGGAACTATGGCTACACCTTC
>TRBD1|TRBJ1-1|TRBV6-1|13|few
CASSADRDTEAFF
TGTGCCAGCAGTGCGGACAGGGACACTGAAGCTTTCTTT
>TRBD1|TRBJ2-3|TRBV6-5|16|NA
CASSYSTGIGTDTQYF
TGTGCCAGCAGTTACTCGACAGGGATTGGGACAGATACGCAGTATTTT
>TRBD2|TRBJ2-3|TRBV7-2|12|once
CASGLAADTQYF
TGTGCCAGCGGACTAGCCGCCGATACGCAGTATTTT